This T cell receptor beta chain was sequenced during a study of cytomegalovirus exposure and HLA in healthy donors. Germline V gene lookup returns CDR1 MDHEN and CDR2 SYDVKM. Trimming left V 3 bases short and J 6 bases short, with 5 bases between. The CDR3 spans 11 residues. This clone has just one count. As yet, its antigen is unknown. Study-wide points: There were some public TCRs occurring in many donors, but most TCR sequences were rare. A later analysis found that most CMV-associated TCR beta chains appeared HLA-restricted. Serostatus for CMV was the only available immune exposure information. Later analysis identified about 17,000 TCR beta sequences associated with HLA alleles, using a false discovery rate threshold of 0.05.

The study ran its PCR with 60 Vbeta and 13 Jbeta primers. Only in-frame clones appear in the TCRdb table, and some are missing; sequencing was by immunoSEQ multiplex PCR. This sample yields roughly 180,000 clones, of which about four fifths are seen a single time; less than 3.5% belongs to the top ten. V and J are TRBV28 and TRBJ1-2; D uncertain. The sequence was collected from a female donor in good health and CMV-seronegative. The sequencing input was PBMCs. As DNA, the CDR3 is TGTGCCAGCAGTTTCGGGGATGGCTACACCTTC. This gives the protein CASSFGDGYTF.